A selection of T cell receptor beta chains follows, all from one sample in a study of blood T cells in healthy people across ages. TCRdb redid the calling of the 5' RACE reads with MiXCR, one entry per CDR3 protein. This table holds fewer than 2,000,000 distinct CDR3 sequences, about 39% found once. Material for sequencing was blood. The receptors come from a human donor in good health. CDR3s include the opening cysteine and the closing phenylalanine or tryptophan. D genes are given only for firm matches. The listing skips clone size in some rows; elsewhere it reads once, few, many or a size class.

v_call	j_call	clone_size	d_call	cdr3_aa	cdr3_nt
TRBV12-5	TRBJ2-1	-	-	CASGLAGTPGESSSYNEQFF	TGTGCTAGTGGTTTGGCAGGGACGCCGGGGGAATCGAGCTCCTACAATGAGCAGTTCTTC
TRBV11-2	TRBJ2-7	-	TRBD1	CASSLRRDRVSYEQYF	TGTGCCAGCAGCTTAAGGCGAGACAGGGTTAGTTACGAGCAGTACTTC
TRBV29-1	TRBJ2-3	-	TRBD1	CSVGTASTDTQYF	TGCAGCGTAGGGACAGCGAGCACAGATACGCAGTATTTT
TRBV20-1	TRBJ1-5	many	TRBD1	CSAPTQGGGWPQHF	TGCAGTGCTCCTACCCAGGGGGGGGGATGGCCCCAGCATTTT
TRBV4-3	TRBJ1-1	-	TRBD1	CASSQGRFTGTDTEAFF	TGCGCCAGCAGCCAAGGGAGATTTACCGGGACAGACACTGAAGCTTTCTTT
TRBV5-1	TRBJ1-1	-	-	CASSLEGGISEAFF	TGCGCCAGCAGCTTGGAAGGGGGAATCTCTGAAGCTTTCTTT
TRBV10-3	TRBJ2-3	-	-	CATRTDSTDTQYF	TGTGCCACCCGGACAGACAGCACAGATACGCAGTATTTT
TRBV6-6	TRBJ1-2	-	TRBD1	CASRDRAGYGYTF	TGTGCCAGCAGGGACAGGGCGGGCTATGGCTACACCTTC
TRBV6-5	TRBJ2-7	few	-	CASSDSDGVFPYEQYF	TGTGCCAGCAGCGACTCCGATGGGGTTTTTCCCTACGAGCAGTACTTC
TRBV7-2	TRBJ2-5	few	-	CASSLGLGGTQYF	TGTGCCAGCAGCTTAGGGTTAGGAGGGACCCAGTACTTC
TRBV6-5	TRBJ2-7	many	TRBD1	CASSYRDSSYEQYF	TGCGCCAGCAGCTACCGGGACAGCTCCTACGAGCAGTACTTC
TRBV20-1	TRBJ1-1	-	-	CSAQYRGYDTEAFF	TGCAGTGCACAATATAGGGGATATGACACTGAAGCTTTCTTT
TRBV20-1	TRBJ2-1	-	TRBD2	CSARSGASGVYNEQFF	TGCAGTGCTAGATCCGGGGCTAGCGGGGTGTACAATGAGCAGTTCTTC
TRBV20-1	TRBJ2-7	few	-	CSARGTRGYEQYF	TGCAGTGCTAGAGGGACTCGAGGTTACGAGCAGTACTTC
TRBV4-3	TRBJ2-7	few	-	CASSQRHGSYEQYF	TGCGCCAGCAGCCAGAGGCATGGGTCCTACGAGCAGTACTTC
TRBV10-3	TRBJ2-2	few	TRBD2	CAISGGGSTGELFF	TGTGCCATCAGTGGCGGGGGGAGCACCGGGGAGCTGTTTTTT
TRBV2	TRBJ2-5	few	-	CASTGNTQETQYF	TGTGCCAGCACCGGGAATACTCAAGAGACCCAGTACTTC
TRBV28	TRBJ1-2	few	TRBD1	CASNRQGEDYGYTF	TGTGCCAGCAACCGACAGGGGGAAGACTATGGCTACACCTTC
TRBV7-2	TRBJ1-2	few	TRBD1	CASSAGTGDRGYTF	TGTGCCAGCAGCGCCGGGACAGGGGATCGAGGCTACACCTTC
TRBV20-1	TRBJ2-2	-	-	CSARDHGRGHTGELFF	TGCAGTGCTAGAGATCACGGCAGGGGCCACACCGGGGAGCTGTTTTTT
TRBV7-9	TRBJ2-5	few	-	CASITQGETQYF	TGTGCCAGCATCACTCAGGGAGAGACCCAGTACTTC
TRBV2	TRBJ1-2	-	-	CASSESSAGEVGNYGYTF	TGTGCCAGCAGTGAAAGTTCGGCTGGGGAGGTTGGGAACTATGGCTACACCTTC
TRBV3-1	TRBJ2-5	many	TRBD1	CASSRGTGKETQYF	TGTGCCAGCAGCCGTGGGACAGGGAAGGAGACCCAGTACTTC
TRBV29-1	TRBJ2-7	few	TRBD1	CSVPLPGTGGPYEQYF	TGCAGCGTACCCTTACCCGGGACAGGGGGGCCCTACGAGCAGTACTTC
TRBV12-3/TRBV12-4	TRBJ1-2	-	-	CASSDSYGSYGYTF	TGTGCCAGCAGCGACAGTTATGGCTCTTATGGCTACACCTTC
TRBV9	TRBJ2-7	-	-	CASRLERGAHEQYF	TGTGCCAGCAGGCTCGAGAGGGGGGCCCACGAGCAGTACTTC
TRBV21-1	TRBJ2-1	few	-	CASSKPPGQGANEQFF	TGTGCCAGCAGCAAACCCCCGGGACAGGGGGCCAATGAGCAGTTCTTC
TRBV4-2	TRBJ2-7	-	TRBD2	CASSQEVAGLYEQYF	TGTGCCAGCAGCCAAGAAGTAGCGGGGCTTTACGAGCAGTACTTC
TRBV7-2	TRBJ2-4	-	-	CASSLAGEGGSAKNIQYF	TGTGCCAGCAGCTTAGCGGGGGAGGGGGGTTCGGCCAAAAACATTCAGTACTTC